This record covers a single T cell receptor (beta chain). In this CDR3 the conserved last residue, phenylalanine or tryptophan, is missing, so a read error is likely. This specimen comes from a study of tumor and adjacent non-tumor tissue in lung cancer. Trimming removed 5 bases at V and 3 bases at J, with 14 bases between. The germline V gene has CDR1 MNHEY and CDR2 SVGEGT. The CDR3 has 15 residues. TCRbeta libraries were built with three rounds of nested PCR, modified from ARM-PCR. One entry per CDR3 protein results from TCRdb running MiXCR on the multiplex PCR reads. The table shows approximately 90,000 distinct CDR3 sequences, with 65% to 75% occurring only once. The template was RNA from unsorted bulk tissue.

The TCR comes from a man aged 55-75 years with non-small cell lung cancer. The sample was lung tumor tissue. V is TRBV6-2 or TRBV6-3 and J is TRBJ1-5; possible D gene TRBD1, 6 bases. CDR3 nucleotide sequence: TGTGCCAGCAGTCGCGGGGGGCTTATCAATCAGCCCCAGCATTAT. It specifies CASSRGGLINQPQHY.